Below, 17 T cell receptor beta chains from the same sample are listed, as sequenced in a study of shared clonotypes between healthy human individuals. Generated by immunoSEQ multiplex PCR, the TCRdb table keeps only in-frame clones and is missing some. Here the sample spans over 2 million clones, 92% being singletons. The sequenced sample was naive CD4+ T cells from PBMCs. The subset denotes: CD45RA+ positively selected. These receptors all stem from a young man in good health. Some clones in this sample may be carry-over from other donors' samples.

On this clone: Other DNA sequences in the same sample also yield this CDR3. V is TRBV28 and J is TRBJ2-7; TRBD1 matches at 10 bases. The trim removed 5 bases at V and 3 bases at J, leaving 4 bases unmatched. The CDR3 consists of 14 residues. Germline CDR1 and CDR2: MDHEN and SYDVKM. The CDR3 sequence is CASSLGQGGYEQYF. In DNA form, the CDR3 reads TGTGCCAGCAGTCTAGGACAGGGGGGCTACGAGCAGTACTTC.

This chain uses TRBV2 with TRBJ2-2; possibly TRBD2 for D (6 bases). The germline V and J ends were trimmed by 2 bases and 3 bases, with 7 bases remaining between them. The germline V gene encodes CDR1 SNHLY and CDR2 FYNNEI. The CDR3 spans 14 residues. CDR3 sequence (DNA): TGTGCCAGCAGTGAACGGGAGTACACCGGGGAGCTGTTTTTT. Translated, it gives CASSEREYTGELFF.

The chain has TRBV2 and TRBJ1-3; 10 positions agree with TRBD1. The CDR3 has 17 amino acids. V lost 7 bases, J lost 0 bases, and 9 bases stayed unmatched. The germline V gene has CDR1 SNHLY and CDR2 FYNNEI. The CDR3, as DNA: TGTGCCAGCACCGTTGGGACAGGGGACTTCTCTGGAAACACCATATATTTT. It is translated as CASTVGTGDFSGNTIYF.

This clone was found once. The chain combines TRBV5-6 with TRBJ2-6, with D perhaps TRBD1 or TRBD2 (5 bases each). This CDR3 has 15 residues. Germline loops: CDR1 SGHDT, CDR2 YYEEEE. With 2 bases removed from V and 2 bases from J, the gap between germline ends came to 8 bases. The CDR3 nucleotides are TGTGCCAGCAGCTTTCTGGGGGCTGGGGCCAACGTCCTGACTTTC. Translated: CASSFLGAGANVLTF.

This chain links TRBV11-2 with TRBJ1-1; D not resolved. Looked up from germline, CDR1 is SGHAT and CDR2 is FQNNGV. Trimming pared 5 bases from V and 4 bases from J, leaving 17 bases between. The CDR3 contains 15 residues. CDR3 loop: CASSRPLVDRTEAFF. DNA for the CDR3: TGTGCCAGCAGCCGACCCCTTGTAGACCGCACTGAAGCTTTCTTT.

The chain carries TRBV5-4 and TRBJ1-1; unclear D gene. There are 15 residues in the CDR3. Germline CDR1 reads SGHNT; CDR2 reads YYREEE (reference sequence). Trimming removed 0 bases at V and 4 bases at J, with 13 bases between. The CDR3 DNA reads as TGTGCCAGCAGCTTGGCCGAACGCGGGCGCACTGAAGCTTTCTTT. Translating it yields CASSLAERGRTEAFF.

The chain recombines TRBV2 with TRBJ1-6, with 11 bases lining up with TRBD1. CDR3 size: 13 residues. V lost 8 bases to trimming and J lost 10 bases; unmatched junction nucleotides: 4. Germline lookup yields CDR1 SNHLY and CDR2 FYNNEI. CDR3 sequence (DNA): TGTGCCAGCGGGGGGACAGGGGGGTCACCCCTCCACTTT. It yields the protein CASGGTGGSPLHF. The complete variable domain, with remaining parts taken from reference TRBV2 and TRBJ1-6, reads EPEVTQTPSHQVTQMGQEVILRCVPISNHLYFYWYRQILGQKVEFLVSFYNNEISEKSEIFDDQFSVERPDGSNFTLKIRSTKLEDSAMYFCASGGTGGSPLHFGNGTRLTVT.

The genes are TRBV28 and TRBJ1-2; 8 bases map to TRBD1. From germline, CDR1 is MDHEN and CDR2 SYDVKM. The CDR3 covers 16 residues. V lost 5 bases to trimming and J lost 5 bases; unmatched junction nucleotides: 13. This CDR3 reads CASSPPLQGGFYGYTF. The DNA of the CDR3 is TGTGCCAGCAGTCCCCCTTTACAGGGGGGATTTTATGGCTACACCTTC.

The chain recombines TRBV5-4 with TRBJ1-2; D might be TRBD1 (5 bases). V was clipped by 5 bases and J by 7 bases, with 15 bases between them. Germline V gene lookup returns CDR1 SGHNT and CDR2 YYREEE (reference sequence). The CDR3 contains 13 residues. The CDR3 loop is CASRPQGTSGYTF. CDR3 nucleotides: TGTGCCAGCAGACCGCAGGGTACCTCTGGCTACACCTTC.

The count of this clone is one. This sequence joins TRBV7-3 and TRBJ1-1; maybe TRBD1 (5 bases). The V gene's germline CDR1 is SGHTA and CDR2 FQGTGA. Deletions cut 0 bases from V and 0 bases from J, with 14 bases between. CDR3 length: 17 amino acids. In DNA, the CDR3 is TGTGCCAGCAGCTTAACGTTGGACACCTACATGAACACTGAAGCTTTCTTT. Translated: CASSLTLDTYMNTEAFF.

CDR3 nucleotides: TGTGCCAGCAGCTTAAGGGCGGGACAGGCCTACGAGCAGTACTTC. It is translated as CASSLRAGQAYEQYF. This chain joins TRBV7-3 and TRBJ2-7, with 8 nucleotides matching TRBD1. The CDR3 spans 15 residues. Unmatched junction bases numbered 4, after V lost 1 base and J lost 2 bases. CDR1 is SGHTA and CDR2 is FQGTGA in the germline V gene.

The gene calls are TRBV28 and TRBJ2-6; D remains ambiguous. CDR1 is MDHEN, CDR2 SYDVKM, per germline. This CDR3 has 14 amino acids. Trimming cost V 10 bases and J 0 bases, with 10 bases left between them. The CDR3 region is CATIKISGANVLTF. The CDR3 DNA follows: TGTGCCACCATTAAAATCTCTGGGGCCAACGTCCTGACTTTC. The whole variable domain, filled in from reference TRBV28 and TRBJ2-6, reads DVKVTQSSRYLVKRTGEKVFLECVQDMDHENMFWYRQDPGLGLRLIYFSYDVKMKEKGDIPEGYSVSREKKERFSLILESASTNQTSMYLCATIKISGANVLTFGAGSRLTVL.

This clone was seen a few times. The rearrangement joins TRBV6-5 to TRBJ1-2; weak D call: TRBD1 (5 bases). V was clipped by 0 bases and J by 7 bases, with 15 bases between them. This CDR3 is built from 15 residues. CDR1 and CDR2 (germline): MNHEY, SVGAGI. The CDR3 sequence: CASSYSPGDRGGYTF. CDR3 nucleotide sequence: TGTGCCAGCAGTTACTCGCCCGGGGACCGCGGTGGCTACACCTTC.

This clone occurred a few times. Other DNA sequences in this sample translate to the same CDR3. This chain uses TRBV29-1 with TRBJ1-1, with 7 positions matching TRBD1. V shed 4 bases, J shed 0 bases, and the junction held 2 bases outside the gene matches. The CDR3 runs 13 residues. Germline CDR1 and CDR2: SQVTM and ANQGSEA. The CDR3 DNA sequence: TGCAGCGTTGTGGGACAGATGAACACTGAAGCTTTCTTT. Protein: CSVVGQMNTEAFF.

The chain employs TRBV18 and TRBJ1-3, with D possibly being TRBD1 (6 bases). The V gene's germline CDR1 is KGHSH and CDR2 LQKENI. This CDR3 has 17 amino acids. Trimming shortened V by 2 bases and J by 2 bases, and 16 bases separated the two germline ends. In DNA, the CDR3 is TGTGCCAGCTCACCAAAACAGGGCGAGGGGCCTGGAAACACCATATATTTT. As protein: CASSPKQGEGPGNTIYF.

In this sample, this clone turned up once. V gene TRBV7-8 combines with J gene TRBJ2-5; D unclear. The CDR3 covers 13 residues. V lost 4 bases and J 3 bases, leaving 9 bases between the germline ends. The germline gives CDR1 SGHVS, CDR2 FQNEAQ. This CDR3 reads CASSSRWEETQYF. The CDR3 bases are TGTGCCAGCAGCTCACGATGGGAAGAGACCCAGTACTTC. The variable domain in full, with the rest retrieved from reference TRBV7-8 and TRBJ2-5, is GAGVSQSPRYKVAKRGQDVALRCDPISGHVSLFWYQQALGQGPEFLTYFQNEAQLDKSGLPSDRFFAERPEGSVSTLKIQRTQQEDSAVYLCASSSRWEETQYFGPGTRLLVL.

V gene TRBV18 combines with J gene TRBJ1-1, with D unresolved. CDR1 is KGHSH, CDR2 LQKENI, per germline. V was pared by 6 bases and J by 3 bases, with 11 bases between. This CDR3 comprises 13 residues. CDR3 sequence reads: CASSLLEDTEAFF. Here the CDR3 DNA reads TGTGCCAGCTCCTTGCTAGAGGACACTGAAGCTTTCTTT.